This TCR beta chain was recovered during a study of spatial heterogeneity in lung cancer. After removal of 0 bases from V and 6 bases from J, the junction contained 4 bases not matched to a gene. This CDR3 spans 15 amino acids. The germline V gene has CDR1 SGDLS and CDR2 YYNGEE. This clonotype was seen at least ten times. The time point denotes: blood at routine non-recurrence follow-up after resection. Extraction of whole RNA from tumor, nontumor lung or frozen PBMC preceded unsorted sequencing. TCRdb passed the 5' RACE reads through MiXCR, listing each CDR3 protein once. This sample has 51,000 or so distinct CDR3 sequences, with around 6.7% found just once.

This sample comprised PBMCs, obtained at follow-up. The chain has TRBV9 and TRBJ2-2; 8 positions match TRBD1. The TCR sequence derives from a female donor with early-stage non-small cell lung cancer. The CDR3 DNA reads as TGTGCCAGCAGCGTAGTTCGGACAGGGCCCGGGGAGCTGTTTTTT. This gives the protein CASSVVRTGPGELFF.